This T cell receptor (beta chain) was sequenced for a study of OX40 agonist ivuxolimab in advanced cancers. This clone appeared once. TCRdb keeps only in-frame clones here, not all; method: immunoSEQ multiplex PCR. The table includes over 80,000 clones, around 80% detected once. This CDR3 comprises 16 residues. CDR1 is SGHTA, CDR2 FQGNSA, per germline. The trim removed 1 base at V and 0 bases at J, leaving 6 bases unmatched. The TCR originated in an adult with an advanced solid tumor such as melanoma, head and neck, liver or kidney cancer. This rearrangement joins TRBV7-2 to TRBJ2-7; 7 positions match TRBD1. The sequences come from CD4+ or CD8+ T cells sorted from blood, collected in a trial of the OX40 agonist ivuxolimab. The CDR3, as DNA: TGTGCCAGCAGCTTAGACAGGGGCCTGAGCTCCTACGAGCAGTACTTC. Amino acid sequence: CASSLDRGLSSYEQYF.